A single sample is the source of the 31 T cell receptor beta chains below, sequenced in a study of T cells in Graves' hyperthyroidism and ophthalmopathy. Amplification of TCR beta CDR3 regions was performed using RNA transcripts as template. Using the HTBI primer set, a first-round RT-PCR was run on the TCR CDR3. TCRdb passed the multiplex PCR reads through MiXCR, listing each CDR3 protein once. Among approximately 640,000 distinct CDR3 sequences listed, 45% were seen once. The sample comprised peripheral blood or thyroid tissue (not recorded which). The origin of the receptors is an adult man with Graves' disease, either hyperthyroidism or ophthalmopathy (not recorded which).

CDR3 region: CSATLAGGSSSTDTQYF. The CDR3 region has the DNA TGCAGCGCCACACTAGCGGGAGGGTCCTCTAGCACAGATACGCAGTATTTT. The V call is TRBV29-1, the J call TRBJ2-3; TRBD2 agrees at 13 bases. The J segment lost 0 bases and the V segment lost 7 bases, leaving 10 bases of the junction unmatched. The CDR3 extends over 17 amino acids. Germline V gene lookup returns CDR1 SQVTM and CDR2 ANQGSEA.

V gene TRBV20-1 combines with J gene TRBJ2-2; maybe TRBD1 (5 bases). Germline CDR1 DFQATT, CDR2 SNEGSKA (reference sequence). This CDR3 has 12 amino acids. The CDR3 bases are TGCGTCGACAGTGTATGCGCCGGGGAGCTGTTTTTT. This encodes CVDSVCAGELFF.

On this clonotype itself: No conserved phenylalanine or tryptophan is present at the end of the CDR3, so a read error is the likely explanation. No DNA is shown, since the ends of the CDR3 on it are uncertain; the CDR3 is the one TCRdb lists. This chain links TRBV29-1 with TRBJ1-4. Looked up from germline, CDR1 is SQVTM and CDR2 is ANQGSEA. With termini counted, the CDR3 has 9 amino acids. Here the CDR3 reads CSVERGNGY.

This clonotype was seen more than once but under ten times. An end of the junction does not agree with germline; a read error may underlie this. The chain carries TRBV10-2 and TRBJ2-7, with a possible D match to TRBD1 (7 bases). The CDR3 contains 16 residues. Germline CDR1 and CDR2: WSHSY and SAAADI. CDR3 nucleotides: TGTGCCAGCAGCCAATACCCTGACAGGGAGGACGCCGAGCAGTACTTC. This sequence encodes CASSQYPDREDAEQYF.

The chain uses TRBV15 and TRBJ1-3, with 10 bases fitting TRBD1. The CDR3 has 14 residues. With 8 bases clipped from V and 2 bases from J, the junction kept 3 bases outside the gene matches. In germline, CDR1 is LNHNV, CDR2 YYDKDF (reference sequence). The CDR3 nucleotides are TGTGCCACCCGACAGGGGGCCACTGGAAACACCATATATTTT. It yields the protein CATRQGATGNTIYF.

This clonotype appeared a few times. The V gene is TRBV7-2, the J gene TRBJ1-6, with D tentatively TRBD1 (5 bases). V was pared by 1 base and J by 2 bases, with 9 bases between. Per the germline V gene, CDR1 is SGHTA and CDR2 is FQGNSA. The CDR3 length is 16 residues. This CDR3 is CASSLEAGTYNSPLHF. CDR3 nucleotide sequence: TGTGCCAGCAGCTTAGAGGCAGGGACCTATAATTCACCCCTCCACTTT.

On this clonotype: This may stem from a read error, because a much larger clone lies one nucleotide away. This chain links TRBV7-2 with TRBJ2-7; 8 bases line up with TRBD1. Germline CDR1 is SGHTA and CDR2 is FQGNSA. The CDR3 loop spans 14 amino acids. CDR3 region: CASSLSTGAYEQHF. DNA of the CDR3: TGTGCCAGCAGCTTATCGACAGGGGCCTACGAGCAGCACTTC.

This clonotype has only a few counts. The CDR3 sequence is CSAGDRGTSNTEAFF. DNA for the CDR3: TGCAGTGCCGGGGACAGGGGGACTTCGAACACTGAAGCTTTCTTT. This chain connects TRBV20-1 to TRBJ1-1; 11 positions agree with TRBD1. This CDR3 is 15 amino acids long. V lost 6 bases and J lost 1; bases outside the gene matches: 7. CDR1 and CDR2 (germline): DFQATT, SNEGSKA (reference sequence).

The V gene is TRBV29-1, the J gene TRBJ2-7, with 8 positions matching TRBD2. CDR1 and CDR2 (germline): SQVTM, ANQGSEA. After removal of 5 bases from V and 6 bases from J, the junction contained 9 bases not matched to a gene. The CDR3 is made up of 13 amino acids. In DNA, the CDR3 is TGCAGCGTTCAAGCGGGAGTTCCCTCCGAGCAGTACTTC. This translates into CSVQAGVPSEQYF.

The chain couples TRBV6-6 to TRBJ1-2; unclear D gene. Germline CDR1 and CDR2: MNHNY and SVGAGI (reference sequence). V was clipped by 5 bases and J by 0 bases, with 22 bases between them. CDR3 length: 18 amino acids. For the CDR3, the DNA is TGTGCCAGCAGTGAAGCGTTCGCGGCAGGTCAAGCTAACTATGGCTACACCTTC. Protein sequence: CASSEAFAAGQANYGYTF.

This clonotype was detected ten times or more. The rearrangement joins TRBV7-2 to TRBJ1-6, with D unclear. Germline V gene lookup returns CDR1 SGHTA and CDR2 FQGNSA. V gave up 5 bases and J gave up 8 bases, with 7 bases separating them. The CDR3 loop spans 12 amino acids. CDR3 nucleotides: TGTGCCAGCAGCCACAGTGATTCACCCCTCCACTTT. Encoded protein: CASSHSDSPLHF.

The rearrangement uses TRBV10-3 and TRBJ2-7; either TRBD1 or TRBD2 may supply D (5 bases each). CDR1 is ENHRY and CDR2 is SYGVKD in the germline V gene. This CDR3 is 18 amino acids long. V was trimmed by 3 bases and J by 2 bases, leaving 23 bases between them. The CDR3 DNA sequence: TGTGCCATCAGTGATTCTCAATCGGGGACGAGGACTCCCTACGAGCAGTACTTC. This gives the protein CAISDSQSGTRTPYEQYF.

This chain connects TRBV20-1 to TRBJ2-7, with 10 bases lining up with TRBD1. The CDR3 has 15 amino acids. In germline, CDR1 is DFQATT, CDR2 SNEGSKA (reference sequence). V trimming: 6 bases; J trimming: 1 base; junction bases outside the gene matches: 9. The CDR3 is CSARAQGQGSYEQYF. As DNA, the CDR3 is TGCAGTGCCCGAGCCCAGGGACAGGGGTCCTACGAGCAGTACTTC.

This clonotype was seen a handful of times. This chain connects TRBV13 to TRBJ1-6; 8 nucleotides line up with TRBD1. Germline CDR1 and CDR2: PRHDT and FYEKMQ (reference sequence). The junction had 16 bases not matched to a gene; V was cut back by 6 bases and J by 9 bases. The CDR3 length is 17 residues. The CDR3 DNA follows: TGTGCCAGCAGTCTCGCCCTGACAGGGGAGCTGCGTTCACCCCTCCACTTT. Translating it yields CASSLALTGELRSPLHF.

The chain links TRBV29-1 to TRBJ2-7, with 7 positions matching TRBD2. V shed 2 bases and J 2 bases; nucleotides not matched to a gene: 3. Germline CDR1 reads SQVTM; CDR2 reads ANQGSEA. The CDR3 consists of 13 residues. The CDR3 reads CSVETSGTYEQYF. The CDR3 region has the DNA TGCAGCGTTGAAACGAGCGGGACCTACGAGCAGTACTTC.

This clonotype occurred a few times. The CDR3 region has the DNA TGTGCCAGCAGTTTTCAACAGGGATTAGCCTACGAGCAGTACTTC. Its protein is CASSFQQGLAYEQYF. The V call is TRBV2, the J call TRBJ2-7, with TRBD1 as a possible D gene (6 bases). The V gene's germline CDR1 is SNHLY and CDR2 FYNNEI. V lost 5 bases, J lost 2 bases, and 16 bases lay in between. The CDR3 length is 15 residues.

This clonotype came up a few times. The gene calls are TRBV5-4 and TRBJ1-1, with 8 bases aligning to TRBD1. Trimming cost V 5 bases and J 5 bases; bases outside gene matches: 8. Germline V gene sequence: CDR1 SGHNT, CDR2 YYREEE (reference sequence). The CDR3 is 14 residues long. The CDR3 sequence is CASRRRGLGTEAFF. CDR3 nucleotides: TGTGCCAGCAGACGCAGGGGGCTCGGGACTGAAGCTTTCTTT.

The chain uses TRBV20-1 and TRBJ1-2, with D perhaps TRBD1 (5 bases). V was pared by 0 bases and J by 5 bases, with 13 bases between. The CDR3 spans 14 residues. Germline V CDR1 and CDR2: DFQATT, SNEGSKA (reference sequence). Written as DNA, the CDR3 is TGCAGTGCTAGAGAAAGGGCAGGGAATTATGGCTACACCTTC. Amino acid sequence: CSARERAGNYGYTF.

Concerning this clonotype itself: This sequence may be a read error, since a much larger clone differs from it by one base. The rearrangement links TRBV10-3 to TRBJ1-4; TRBD1 matches 8 bases. CDR1 is ENHRY and CDR2 is SYGVKD in the germline V gene. After removal of 2 bases from V and 14 bases from J, the junction contained 10 bases not matched to a gene. This CDR3 has 14 residues. CDR3: CAISEGTGMKRLFF. Here the CDR3 DNA reads TGTGCCATCAGTGAGGGGACAGGAATGAAAAGGCTGTTTTTT.

A word on this clonotype: The conserved closing phenylalanine or tryptophan is absent in this CDR3, likely reflecting a read error. V and J are TRBV20-1 and TRBJ1-1; no clear D gene. Germline CDR1 reads DFQATT; CDR2 reads SNEGSKA (reference sequence). V was shortened by 6 bases and J by 7 bases, with 15 bases between the two germline ends. This CDR3 has 12 amino acids. The CDR3 here is CSAAGWPLEAFS. The CDR3 DNA follows: TGCAGTGCGGCGGGTTGGCCACTTGAAGCTTTCTCT.

In its sample, this clonotype was seen many times. The chain is built from TRBV19 and TRBJ2-6; no definite D call. The CDR3 is 17 amino acids. Germline values: CDR1 LNHDA, CDR2 SQIVND (reference sequence). Trimming stripped 1 base from V and 1 base from J, with 11 bases between. The CDR3 DNA follows: TGTGCCAGTAGTATAGTGGGAAAGGTGTCTGGGGCCAACGTCCTGACTTTC. Its protein is CASSIVGKVSGANVLTF.

This clonotype has a handful of counts. V and J are TRBV10-3 and TRBJ1-2; D is undetermined. The CDR3 extends over 13 amino acids. V lost 10 bases to trimming and J lost 5 bases, with 17 bases between them. CDR1 is ENHRY and CDR2 is SYGVKD in the germline V gene. The CDR3 protein is CASNDNGVYGYTF. The CDR3 region has the DNA TGTGCCAGCAATGATAACGGAGTATATGGCTACACCTTC.

Note on this clonotype: Mismatch with germline at one junction end may stem from a read error. V and J are TRBV2 and TRBJ1-1; 7 nucleotides agree with TRBD1. Germline lookup yields CDR1 SNHLY and CDR2 FYNNEI. This CDR3 is 14 amino acids long. The chain's CDR3 is CAGRQWTGNTEAFF. The CDR3, as DNA: TGTGCCGGCAGACAGTGGACAGGGAACACTGAAGCTTTCTTT.

The chain employs TRBV29-1 and TRBJ1-2, with D possibly TRBD1 on 6 matching bases. Germline V gene lookup returns CDR1 SQVTM and CDR2 ANQGSEA. The CDR3 sequence is 14 residues long. Trimming shortened V by 6 bases and J by 4 bases, and 18 bases separated the two germline ends. The CDR3 nucleotides read TGCAGCGTAGCCGTGGACAGTTTTGCCTATGGCTACACCTTC. As protein: CSVAVDSFAYGYTF.

The rearrangement uses TRBV13 and TRBJ2-2; 16 bases agree with TRBD2. J was trimmed by 5 bases and V by 0 bases; bases with no gene match: 3. The CDR3 covers 18 residues. The germline CDR1 and CDR2 sequences are PRHDT and FYEKMQ (reference sequence). The CDR3 sequence: CASSLGGLAGGHTGELFF. CDR3 DNA sequence: TGTGCCAGCAGCTTAGGGGGACTAGCGGGGGGGCATACCGGGGAGCTGTTTTTT. Filled out from reference TRBV13 and TRBJ2-2, the complete variable domain reads AAGVIQSPRHLIKEKRETATLKCYPIPRHDTVYWYQQGPGQDPQFLISFYEKMQSDKGSIPDRFSAQQFSDYHSELNMSSLELGDSALYFCASSLGGLAGGHTGELFFGEGSRLTVL.

The table lists this clonotype with a few counts. This chain uses TRBV7-9 with TRBJ2-5; possibly TRBD1 for D (6 bases). This CDR3 comprises 16 residues. Germline V gene lookup returns CDR1 SEHNR and CDR2 FQNEAQ (reference sequence). Trimming took 6 bases from V and 4 from J, leaving 21 bases between them. Here the CDR3 reads CASSEIPGPRGETQYF. Here the CDR3 DNA reads TGTGCCAGCAGTGAAATACCCGGACCCAGGGGAGAGACCCAGTACTTC. Complete variable domain (other parts from reference TRBV7-9 and TRBJ2-5): DTGVSQNPRHKITKRGQNVTFRCDPISEHNRLYWYRQTLGQGPEFLTYFQNEAQLEKSRLLSDRFSAERPKGSFSTLEIQRTEQGDSAMYLCASSEIPGPRGETQYFGPGTRLLVL.

This clonotype came up a few times. The chain employs TRBV7-9 and TRBJ1-2; weak D call: TRBD1 (5 bases). The CDR3 is 15 residues long. From germline, CDR1 is SEHNR and CDR2 FQNEAQ (reference sequence). V gave up 5 bases and J gave up 5 bases, with 18 bases separating them. The CDR3 DNA sequence: TGTGCCAGCAGCACCCAGGGAGGGCAGGGTTATGGCTACACCTTC. It codes for CASSTQGGQGYGYTF. The full variable domain, in which reference TRBV7-9 and TRBJ1-2 provide the parts outside the CDR3, is DTGVSQNPRHKITKRGQNVTFRCDPISEHNRLYWYRQTLGQGPEFLTYFQNEAQLEKSRLLSDRFSAERPKGSFSTLEIQRTEQGDSAMYLCASSTQGGQGYGYTFGSGTRLTVV.

This clonotype was counted only a few times. CDR3 nucleotides: TGTGCCAGCGTCCATGGCCCCAATCAGCCCCAGCATTTT. Its protein is CASVHGPNQPQHF. This chain links TRBV12-3 or TRBV12-4 with TRBJ1-5; D is undetermined. V lost 8 bases and J lost 3, with 11 bases in between. CDR3 size: 13 residues.

This clonotype appeared a few times. V gene TRBV24-1 combines with J gene TRBJ1-2, with 8 bases identical to TRBD1. The germline V gene has CDR1 KGHDR and CDR2 SFDVKD. CDR3 size: 14 residues. Losses at the gene ends were 9 bases for V and 2 bases for J; bases not matched to a gene: 7. The CDR3 DNA sequence: TGTGCCACCCGACCGGGACAGGAGAACTATGGCTACACCTTC. Translation gives CATRPGQENYGYTF.

This clonotype was picked up many times. This chain links TRBV19 with TRBJ1-5; TRBD1 might be the D (5 bases). The CDR3 contains 14 residues. Germline CDR1 and CDR2: LNHDA and SQIVND (reference sequence). V lost 7 bases, J lost 5 bases, and 15 bases lay in between. The CDR3 coding sequence is TGTGCCAGTAATTCGGGGCGTTTGGATCAGCCCCAGCATTTT. This codes for CASNSGRLDQPQHF.

Comments on this clonotype: The junction shows a germline mismatch at one end, possibly a read error. Here the CDR3 reads CVSATGGSPLHF. The CDR3 DNA follows: TGCGTCAGCGCCACAGGGGGCTCACCCCTCCACTTT. This chain links TRBV10-2 with TRBJ1-6; 9 nucleotides agree with TRBD1. In germline, CDR1 is WSHSY, CDR2 SAAADI. The CDR3 runs to 12 residues.